This T cell receptor (beta chain) was observed in a study of blood T cell repertoires in COVID-19. The CDR3 totals 16 residues. V gave up 4 bases and J gave up 0 bases, with 13 bases separating them. CDR1 is LGHDT, CDR2 YNNKEL, per germline (reference sequence). The authors' processing: Researchers report that nucleated cell counts were estimated from reference gene primer amplification. Using immunoSEQ multiplex PCR, the repertoire was profiled, and TCRdb retains in-frame clones only, with some absent. V, J and clone size are taken as reported in that table, and D and trimming were inferred from the DNA itself. The repertoire consists of roughly 140,000 clones, with about four fifths occurring once and the leading ten covering roughly 5.5%.

The rearrangement uses TRBV3-1 (or the pseudogene TRBV3-2) and TRBJ2-4, with D perhaps matching TRBD2 (6 bases). Sequencing input: PBMCs or T cells enriched from blood (not recorded which). This sequence originates from a woman aged 50 to 65 who had been exposed to COVID-19. In nucleotides, the CDR3 is TGTGCCAGCAGCCTCGAGCGGGCCGAAGCCAAAAACATTCAGTACTTC. It encodes CASSLERAEAKNIQYF.